The 4 T cell receptor beta chains given below trace back to one sample, sequenced in a study of blood T cell repertoires in COVID-19. Assay used: immunoSEQ multiplex PCR; TCRdb lists only in-frame clones, some missing. This sample has 150,000 to 200,000 clones, with approximately 83% found just once. The specimen was peripheral blood. The receptors were gathered from a man aged 70-80 years who had recovered from COVID-19.

The rearrangement joins TRBV7-2 to TRBJ1-5; D is perhaps TRBD1 (6 bases). Germline lookup yields CDR1 SGHTA and CDR2 FQGNSA. The germline V and J ends were trimmed by 8 bases and 11 bases, with 13 bases remaining between them. The CDR3 runs 11 residues. This CDR3 reads CASGRQEAQHF. The CDR3 DNA sequence: TGTGCCAGCGGGCGACAGGAGGCCCAGCATTTT.

This chain joins TRBV14 and TRBJ2-1; the match to TRBD2 covers 13 bases. The CDR3 covers 14 residues. V trimming: 4 bases; J trimming: 12 bases; junction bases outside the gene matches: 6. The germline CDR1 and CDR2 sequences are SGHDN and FVKESK. CDR3 in DNA: TGTGCCAGCAGCCGCCGGACTAGCGGGAGTAGGCAGTTCTTC. This sequence encodes CASSRRTSGSRQFF.

This rearrangement joins TRBV9 to TRBJ2-7; 9 positions match TRBD1. This CDR3 contains 15 residues. Trimming removed 0 bases from V and 3 bases from J; junction bases left unmatched: 4. The germline gives CDR1 SGDLS, CDR2 YYNGEE. This CDR3 is CASSVAPGQGYEQYF. The CDR3 nucleotides read TGTGCCAGCAGCGTAGCTCCGGGACAGGGCTACGAGCAGTACTTC.

The V call is TRBV5-6, the J call TRBJ2-3, with D possibly matching TRBD2 (7 bases). V lost 4 bases and J lost 0, with 21 bases in between. CDR1 and CDR2 from the germline V gene are SGHDT and YYEEEE. The CDR3 covers 18 residues. The CDR3 is CASSGGGASPSSTDTQYF. The CDR3 nucleotides are TGTGCCAGCAGCGGGGGGGGCGCCTCCCCTTCTAGCACAGATACGCAGTATTTT.